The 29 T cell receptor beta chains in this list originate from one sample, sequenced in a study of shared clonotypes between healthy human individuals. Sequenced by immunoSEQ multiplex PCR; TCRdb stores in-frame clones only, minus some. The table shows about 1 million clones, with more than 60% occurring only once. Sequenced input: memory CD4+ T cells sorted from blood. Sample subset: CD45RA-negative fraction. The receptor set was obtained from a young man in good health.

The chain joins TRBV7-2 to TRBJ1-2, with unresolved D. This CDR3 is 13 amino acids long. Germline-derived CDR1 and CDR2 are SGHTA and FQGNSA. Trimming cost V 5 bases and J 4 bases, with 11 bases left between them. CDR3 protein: CASSPAETYGYTF. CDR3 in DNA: TGTGCCAGCAGCCCGGCAGAAACCTATGGCTACACCTTC.

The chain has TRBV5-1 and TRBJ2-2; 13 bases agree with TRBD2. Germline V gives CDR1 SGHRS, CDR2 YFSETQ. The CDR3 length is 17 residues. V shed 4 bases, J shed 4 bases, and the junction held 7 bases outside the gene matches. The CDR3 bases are TGCGCCAGCAGCCCTGGACTAGCGGGAGTTTCCACCGGGGAGCTGTTTTTT. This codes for CASSPGLAGVSTGELFF.

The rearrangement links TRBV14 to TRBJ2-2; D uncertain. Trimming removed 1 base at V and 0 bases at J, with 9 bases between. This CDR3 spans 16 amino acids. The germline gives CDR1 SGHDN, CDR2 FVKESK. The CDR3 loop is CASSQGTPTNTGELFF. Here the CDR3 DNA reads TGTGCCAGCAGCCAAGGCACACCGACGAACACCGGGGAGCTGTTTTTT.

CDR3 region: CASNPGPSSGYTF. The CDR3 nucleotides read TGTGCCAGCAACCCCGGGCCAAGCAGCGGCTACACCTTC. This chain joins TRBV2 and TRBJ1-2, with unresolved D. This CDR3 spans 13 amino acids. Deletions cut 7 bases from V and 8 bases from J, with 17 bases between. In germline, CDR1 is SNHLY, CDR2 FYNNEI.

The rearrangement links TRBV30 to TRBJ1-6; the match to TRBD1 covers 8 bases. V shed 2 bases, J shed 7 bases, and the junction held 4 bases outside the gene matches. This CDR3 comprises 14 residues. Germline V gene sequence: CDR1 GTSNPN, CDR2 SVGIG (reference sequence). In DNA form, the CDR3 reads TGTGCCTGGAGTAGGGACAGGCGAAATTCACCCCTCCACTTT. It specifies CAWSRDRRNSPLHF. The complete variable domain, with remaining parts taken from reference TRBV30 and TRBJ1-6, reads SQTIHQWPATLVQPVGSPLSLECTVEGTSNPNLYWYRQAAGRGLQLLFYSVGIGQISSEVPQNLSASRPQDRQFILSSKKLLLSDSGFYLCAWSRDRRNSPLHFGNGTRLTVT.

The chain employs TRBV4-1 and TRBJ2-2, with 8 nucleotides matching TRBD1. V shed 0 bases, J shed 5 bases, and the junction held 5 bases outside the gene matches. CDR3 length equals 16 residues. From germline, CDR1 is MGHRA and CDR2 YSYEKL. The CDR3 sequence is CASSQDQGARTGELFF. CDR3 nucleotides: TGCGCCAGCAGCCAAGATCAGGGGGCGCGGACCGGGGAGCTGTTTTTT.

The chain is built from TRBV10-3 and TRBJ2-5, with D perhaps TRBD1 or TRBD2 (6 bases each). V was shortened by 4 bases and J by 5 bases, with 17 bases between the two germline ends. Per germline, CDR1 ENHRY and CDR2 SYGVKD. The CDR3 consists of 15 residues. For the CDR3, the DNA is TGTGCCATCAGTGTGGGGGCGGGGTACGGGGAGACCCAGTACTTC. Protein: CAISVGAGYGETQYF.

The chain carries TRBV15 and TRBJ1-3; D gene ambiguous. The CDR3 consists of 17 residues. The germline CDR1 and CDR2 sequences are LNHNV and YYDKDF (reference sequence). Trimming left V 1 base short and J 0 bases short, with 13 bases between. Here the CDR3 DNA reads TGTGCCACCAGCAGAGCCTCGGGAGTGGGCTCTGGAAACACCATATATTTT. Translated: CATSRASGVGSGNTIYF.

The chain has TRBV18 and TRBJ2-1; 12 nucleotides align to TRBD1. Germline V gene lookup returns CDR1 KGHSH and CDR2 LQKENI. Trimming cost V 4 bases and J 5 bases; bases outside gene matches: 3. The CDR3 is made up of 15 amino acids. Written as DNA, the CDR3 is TGTGCCAGCTCACGCGGGACAGGGGGCAACAATGAGCAGTTCTTC. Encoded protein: CASSRGTGGNNEQFF.

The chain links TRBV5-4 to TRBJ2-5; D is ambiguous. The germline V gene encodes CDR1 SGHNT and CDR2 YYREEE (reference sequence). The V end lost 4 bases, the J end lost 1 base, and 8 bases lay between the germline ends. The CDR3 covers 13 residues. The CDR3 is CASSEARQETQYF. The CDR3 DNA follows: TGTGCCAGCAGCGAGGCTCGCCAAGAGACCCAGTACTTC.

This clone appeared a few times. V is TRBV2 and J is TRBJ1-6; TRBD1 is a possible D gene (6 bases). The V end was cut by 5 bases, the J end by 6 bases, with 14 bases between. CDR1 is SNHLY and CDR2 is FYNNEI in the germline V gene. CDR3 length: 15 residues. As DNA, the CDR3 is TGTGCCAGCAGTTGGGGGACACGTACTAATTCACCCCTCCACTTT. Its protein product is CASSWGTRTNSPLHF.

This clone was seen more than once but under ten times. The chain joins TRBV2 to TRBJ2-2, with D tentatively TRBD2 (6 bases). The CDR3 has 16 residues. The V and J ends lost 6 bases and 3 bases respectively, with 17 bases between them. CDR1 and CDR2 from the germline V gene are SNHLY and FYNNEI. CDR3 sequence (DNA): TGTGCCAGCAGCCAAAAGCGGGTCGAGTACACCGGGGAGCTGTTTTTT. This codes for CASSQKRVEYTGELFF.

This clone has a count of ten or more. CDR3: CASSLVPDGNTEAFF. CDR3 coding DNA: TGTGCCAGCAGCTTAGTCCCCGACGGGAACACTGAAGCTTTCTTT. V and J are TRBV11-3 and TRBJ1-1; D gene uncertain. Between the trimmed V and J ends, which lost 1 base and 1 base, there was a span of 10 bases. From germline, CDR1 is SGHNT and CDR2 YENEEA. The CDR3 consists of 15 residues.

The CDR3 region is CAWSPRGHPFQETQYF. The CDR3 DNA sequence: TGTGCCTGGAGTCCCCGGGGGCACCCTTTCCAAGAGACCCAGTACTTC. This chain connects TRBV30 to TRBJ2-5; D might be TRBD1 or TRBD2, each matching 6 bases. This CDR3 is built from 16 residues. Per germline, CDR1 GTSNPN and CDR2 SVGIG (reference sequence). V was clipped by 2 bases and J by 1 base, with 17 bases between them.

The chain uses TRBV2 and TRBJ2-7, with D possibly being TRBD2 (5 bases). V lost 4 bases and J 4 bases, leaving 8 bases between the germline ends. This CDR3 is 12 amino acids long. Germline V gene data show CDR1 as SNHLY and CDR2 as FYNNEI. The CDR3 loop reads CASSVSGYEQYF. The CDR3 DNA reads TGTGCCAGCAGTGTATCGGGATACGAGCAGTACTTC. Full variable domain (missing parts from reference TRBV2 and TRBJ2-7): EPEVTQTPSHQVTQMGQEVILRCVPISNHLYFYWYRQILGQKVEFLVSFYNNEISEKSEIFDDQFSVERPDGSNFTLKIRSTKLEDSAMYFCASSVSGYEQYFGPGTRLTVT.

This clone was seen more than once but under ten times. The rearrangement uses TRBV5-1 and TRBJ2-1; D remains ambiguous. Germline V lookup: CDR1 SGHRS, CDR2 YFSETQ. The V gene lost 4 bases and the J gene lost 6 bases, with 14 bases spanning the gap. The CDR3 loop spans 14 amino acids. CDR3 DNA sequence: TGCGCCAGCAGCCTTCGGACGGATAGCAATGAGCAGTTCTTC. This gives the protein CASSLRTDSNEQFF.

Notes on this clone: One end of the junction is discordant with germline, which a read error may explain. The CDR3 protein is CASNEDRAVNTEAFF. The DNA of the CDR3 is TGTGCCAGCAATGAAGATAGGGCTGTGAACACTGAAGCTTTCTTT. The chain employs TRBV2 and TRBJ1-1, with unresolved D. The CDR3 length is 15 residues. Germline V gene sequence: CDR1 SNHLY, CDR2 FYNNEI.

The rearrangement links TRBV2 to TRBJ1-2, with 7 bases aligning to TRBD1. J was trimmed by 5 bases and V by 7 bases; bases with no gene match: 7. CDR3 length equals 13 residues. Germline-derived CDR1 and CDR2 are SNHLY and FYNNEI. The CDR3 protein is CASIQNRGYGYTF. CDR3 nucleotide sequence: TGTGCCAGCATTCAAAACAGGGGTTATGGCTACACCTTC. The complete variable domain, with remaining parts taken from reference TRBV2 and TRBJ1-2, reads EPEVTQTPSHQVTQMGQEVILRCVPISNHLYFYWYRQILGQKVEFLVSFYNNEISEKSEIFDDQFSVERPDGSNFTLKIRSTKLEDSAMYFCASIQNRGYGYTFGSGTRLTVV.

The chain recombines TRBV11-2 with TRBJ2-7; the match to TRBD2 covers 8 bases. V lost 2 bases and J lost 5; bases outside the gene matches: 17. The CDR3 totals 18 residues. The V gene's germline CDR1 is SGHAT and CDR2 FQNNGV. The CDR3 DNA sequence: TGTGCCAGCAGCTTAATTAGAGGGGAGCGGGAGTTTTGGGACGAGCAGTACTTC. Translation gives CASSLIRGEREFWDEQYF.

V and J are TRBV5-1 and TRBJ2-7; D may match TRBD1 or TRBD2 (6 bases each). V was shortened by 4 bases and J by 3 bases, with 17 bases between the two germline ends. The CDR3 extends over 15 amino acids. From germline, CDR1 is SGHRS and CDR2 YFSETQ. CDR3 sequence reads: CASSTPRGQGYEQYF. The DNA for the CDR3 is TGCGCCAGCAGCACCCCTCGGGGGCAGGGCTACGAGCAGTACTTC.

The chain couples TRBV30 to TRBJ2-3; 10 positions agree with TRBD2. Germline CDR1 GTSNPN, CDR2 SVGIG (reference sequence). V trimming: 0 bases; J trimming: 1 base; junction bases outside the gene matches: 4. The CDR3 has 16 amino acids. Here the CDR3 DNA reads TGTGCCTGGAGTGTCGGCCTAGCGGGGGGCACAGATACGCAGTATTTT. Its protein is CAWSVGLAGGTDTQYF.

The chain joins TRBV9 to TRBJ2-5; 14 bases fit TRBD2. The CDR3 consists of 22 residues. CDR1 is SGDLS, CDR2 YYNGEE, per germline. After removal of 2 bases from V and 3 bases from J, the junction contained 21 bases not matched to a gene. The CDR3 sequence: CASSVLTGLAGVWFPIKETQYF. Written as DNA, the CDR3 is TGTGCCAGCAGCGTGTTGACGGGACTAGCGGGGGTCTGGTTTCCGATTAAAGAGACCCAGTACTTC.

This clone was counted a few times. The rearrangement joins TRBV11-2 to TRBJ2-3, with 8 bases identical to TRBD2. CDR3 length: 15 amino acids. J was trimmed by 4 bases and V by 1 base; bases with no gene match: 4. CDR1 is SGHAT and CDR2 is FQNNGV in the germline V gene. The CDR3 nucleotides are TGTGCCAGCAGCTTAGGCGCGGGAGGATCAGATACGCAGTATTTT. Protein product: CASSLGAGGSDTQYF.

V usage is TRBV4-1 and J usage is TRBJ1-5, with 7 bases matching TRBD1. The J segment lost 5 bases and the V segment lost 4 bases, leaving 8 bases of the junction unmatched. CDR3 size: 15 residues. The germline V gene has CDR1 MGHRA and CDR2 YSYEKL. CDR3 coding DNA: TGCGCCAGCAGCCGGTCTTCAGGGGGGGATCAGCCCCAGCATTTT. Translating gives CASSRSSGGDQPQHF.

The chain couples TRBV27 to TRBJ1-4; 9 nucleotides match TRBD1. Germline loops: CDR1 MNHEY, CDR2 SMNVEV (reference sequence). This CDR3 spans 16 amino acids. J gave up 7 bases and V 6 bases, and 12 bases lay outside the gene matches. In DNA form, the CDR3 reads TGTGCCAGCAGCCGCTATTTTGGGACAGGGAGTGAAAAACTGTTTTTT. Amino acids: CASSRYFGTGSEKLFF.

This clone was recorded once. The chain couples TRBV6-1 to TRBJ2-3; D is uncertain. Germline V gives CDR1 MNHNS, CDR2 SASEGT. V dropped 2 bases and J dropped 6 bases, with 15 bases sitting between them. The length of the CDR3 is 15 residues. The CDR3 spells CASSENGRRADTQYF. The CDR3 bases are TGTGCCAGCAGTGAAAACGGCAGGAGAGCGGATACGCAGTATTTT.

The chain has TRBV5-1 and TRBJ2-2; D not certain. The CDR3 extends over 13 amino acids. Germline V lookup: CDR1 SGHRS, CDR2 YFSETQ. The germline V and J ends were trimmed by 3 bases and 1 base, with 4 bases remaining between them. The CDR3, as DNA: TGCGCCAGCAGCTGGCAGAACACCGGGGAGCTGTTTTTT. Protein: CASSWQNTGELFF. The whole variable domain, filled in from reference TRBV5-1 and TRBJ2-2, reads KAGVTQTPRYLIKTRGQQVTLSCSPISGHRSVSWYQQTPGQGLQFLFEYFSETQRNKGNFPGRFSGRQFSNSRSEMNVSTLELGDSALYLCASSWQNTGELFFGEGSRLTVL.

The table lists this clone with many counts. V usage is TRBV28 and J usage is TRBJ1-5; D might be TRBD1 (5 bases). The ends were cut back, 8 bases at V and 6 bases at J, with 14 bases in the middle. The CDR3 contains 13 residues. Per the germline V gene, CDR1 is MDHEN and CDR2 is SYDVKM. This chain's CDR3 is CASRGTWGQPQHF. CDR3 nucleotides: TGTGCCAGCCGAGGGACTTGGGGTCAGCCCCAGCATTTT. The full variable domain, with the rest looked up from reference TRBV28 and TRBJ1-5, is DVKVTQSSRYLVKRTGEKVFLECVQDMDHENMFWYRQDPGLGLRLIYFSYDVKMKEKGDIPEGYSVSREKKERFSLILESASTNQTSMYLCASRGTWGQPQHFGDGTRLSIL.

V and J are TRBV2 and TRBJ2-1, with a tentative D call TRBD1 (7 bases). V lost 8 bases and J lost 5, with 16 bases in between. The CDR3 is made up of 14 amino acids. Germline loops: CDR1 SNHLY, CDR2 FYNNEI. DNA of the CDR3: TGTGCCAGCTTGGAGGGCAGGGGGGACAATGAGCAGTTCTTC. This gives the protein CASLEGRGDNEQFF.